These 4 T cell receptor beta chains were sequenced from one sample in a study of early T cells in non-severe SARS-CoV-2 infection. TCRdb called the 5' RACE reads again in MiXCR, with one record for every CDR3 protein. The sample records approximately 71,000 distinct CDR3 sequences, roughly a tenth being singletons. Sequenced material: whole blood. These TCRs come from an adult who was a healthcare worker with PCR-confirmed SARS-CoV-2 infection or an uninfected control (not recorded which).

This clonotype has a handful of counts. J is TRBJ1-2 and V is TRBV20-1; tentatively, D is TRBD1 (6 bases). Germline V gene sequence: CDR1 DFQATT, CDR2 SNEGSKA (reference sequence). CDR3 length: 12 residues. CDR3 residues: CSVTGSNYGYTF. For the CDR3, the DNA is TGCAGCGTAACAGGGTCTAACTATGGCTACACCTTC.

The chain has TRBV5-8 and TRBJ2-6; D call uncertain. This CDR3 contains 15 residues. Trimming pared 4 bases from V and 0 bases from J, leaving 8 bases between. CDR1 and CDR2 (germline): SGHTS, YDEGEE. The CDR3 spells CASSPSVSGANVLTF. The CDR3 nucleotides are TGTGCCAGCAGCCCTTCTGTCTCTGGGGCCAACGTCCTGACTTTC.

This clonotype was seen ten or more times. The CDR3 is CASSPQGETGEAFF. Written as DNA, the CDR3 is TGTGCCAGCTCACCACAGGGGGAGACTGGTGAAGCTTTCTTT. The chain links TRBV18 to TRBJ1-1, with D perhaps matching TRBD1 (6 bases). Germline CDR1 is KGHSH and CDR2 is LQKENI. Trimming removed 1 base from V and 7 bases from J, with 13 bases in between. This CDR3 region has 14 residues. Full variable domain (rest looked up from reference TRBV18 and TRBJ1-1): NAGVMQNPRHLVRRRGQEARLRCSPMKGHSHVYWYRQLPEEGLKFMVYLQKENIIDESGMPKERFSAEFPKEGPSILRIQQVVRGDSAAYFCASSPQGETGEAFFGQGTRLTVV.

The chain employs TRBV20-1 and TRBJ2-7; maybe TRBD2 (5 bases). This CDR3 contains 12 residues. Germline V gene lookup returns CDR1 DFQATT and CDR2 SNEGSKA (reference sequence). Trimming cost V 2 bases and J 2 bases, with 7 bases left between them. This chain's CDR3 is CSARLRAYEQYF. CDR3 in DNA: TGCAGTGCTAGATTGAGGGCCTACGAGCAGTACTTC.